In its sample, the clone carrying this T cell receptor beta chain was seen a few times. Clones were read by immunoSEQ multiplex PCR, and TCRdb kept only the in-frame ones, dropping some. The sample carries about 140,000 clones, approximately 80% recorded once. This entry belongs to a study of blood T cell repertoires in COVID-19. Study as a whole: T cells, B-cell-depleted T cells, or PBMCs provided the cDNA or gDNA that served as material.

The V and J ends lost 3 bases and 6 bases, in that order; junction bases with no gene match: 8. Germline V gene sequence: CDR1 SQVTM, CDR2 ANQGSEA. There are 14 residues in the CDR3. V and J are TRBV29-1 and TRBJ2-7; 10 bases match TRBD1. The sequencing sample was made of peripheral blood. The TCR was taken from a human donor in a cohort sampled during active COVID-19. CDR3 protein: CSVEGTGVFGEQYF. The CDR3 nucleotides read TGCAGCGTTGAGGGGACAGGGGTATTCGGCGAGCAGTACTTC.